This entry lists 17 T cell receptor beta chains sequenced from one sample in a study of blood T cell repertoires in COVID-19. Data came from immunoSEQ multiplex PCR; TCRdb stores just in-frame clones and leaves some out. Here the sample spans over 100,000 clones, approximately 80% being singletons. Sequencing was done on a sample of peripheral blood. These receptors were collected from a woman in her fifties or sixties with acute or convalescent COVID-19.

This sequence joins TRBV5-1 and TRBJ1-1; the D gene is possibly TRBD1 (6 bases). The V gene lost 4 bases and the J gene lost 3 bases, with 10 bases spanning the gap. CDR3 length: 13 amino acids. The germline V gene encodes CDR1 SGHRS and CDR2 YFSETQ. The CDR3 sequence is CASSQRQDTEAFF. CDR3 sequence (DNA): TGCGCCAGCAGCCAGAGACAGGACACTGAAGCTTTCTTT.

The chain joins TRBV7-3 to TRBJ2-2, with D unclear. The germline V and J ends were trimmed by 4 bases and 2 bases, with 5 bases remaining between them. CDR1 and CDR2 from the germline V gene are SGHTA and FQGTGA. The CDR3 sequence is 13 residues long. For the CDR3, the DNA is TGTGCCAGCAGCTATTCAAACACCGGGGAGCTGTTTTTT. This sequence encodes CASSYSNTGELFF.

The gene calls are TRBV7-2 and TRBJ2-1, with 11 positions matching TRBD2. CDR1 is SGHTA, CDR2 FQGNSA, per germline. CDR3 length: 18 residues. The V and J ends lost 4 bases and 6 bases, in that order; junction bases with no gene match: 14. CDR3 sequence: CASSSSLILAGDFNEQFF. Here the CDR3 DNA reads TGTGCCAGCAGCTCCTCATTAATACTAGCGGGGGACTTCAATGAGCAGTTCTTC. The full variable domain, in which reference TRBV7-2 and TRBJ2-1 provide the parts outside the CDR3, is GAGVSQSPSNKVTEKGKDVELRCDPISGHTALYWYRQSLGQGLEFLIYFQGNSAPDKSGLPSDRFSAERTGGSVSTLTIQRTQQEDSAVYLCASSSSLILAGDFNEQFFGPGTRLTVL.

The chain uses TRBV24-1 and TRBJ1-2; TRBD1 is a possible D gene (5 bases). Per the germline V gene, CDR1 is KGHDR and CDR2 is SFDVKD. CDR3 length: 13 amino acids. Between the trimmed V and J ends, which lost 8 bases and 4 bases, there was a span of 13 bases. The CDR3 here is CATKQAPGYGYTF. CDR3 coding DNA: TGTGCCACCAAACAGGCTCCGGGCTATGGCTACACCTTC.

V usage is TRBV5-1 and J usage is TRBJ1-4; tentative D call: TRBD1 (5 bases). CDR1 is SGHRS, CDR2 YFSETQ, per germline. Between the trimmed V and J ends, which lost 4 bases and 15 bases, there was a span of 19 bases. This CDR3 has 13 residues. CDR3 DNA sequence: TGCGCCAGCAGCCCCCGGGGCCCCGGGGAGGTGTTTTTT. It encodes CASSPRGPGEVFF.

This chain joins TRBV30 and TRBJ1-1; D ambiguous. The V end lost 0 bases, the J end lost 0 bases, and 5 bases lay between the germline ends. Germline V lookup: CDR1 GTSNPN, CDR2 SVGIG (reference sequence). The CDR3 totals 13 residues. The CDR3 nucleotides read TGTGCCTGGAGTGTAAACTTGAACACTGAAGCTTTCTTT. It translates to CAWSVNLNTEAFF.

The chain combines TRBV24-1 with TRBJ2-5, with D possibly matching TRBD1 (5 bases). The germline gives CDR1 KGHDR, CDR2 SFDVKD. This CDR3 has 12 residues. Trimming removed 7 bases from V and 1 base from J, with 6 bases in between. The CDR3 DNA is TGTGCCACCAGGGACACCCAAGAGACCCAGTACTTC. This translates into CATRDTQETQYF.

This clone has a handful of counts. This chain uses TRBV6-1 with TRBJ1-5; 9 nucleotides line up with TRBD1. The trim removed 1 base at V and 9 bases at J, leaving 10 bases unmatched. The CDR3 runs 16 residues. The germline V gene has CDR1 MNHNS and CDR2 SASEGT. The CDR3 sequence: CASSEGTGTGLRPQHF. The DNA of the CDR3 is TGTGCCAGCAGTGAAGGGACCGGGACAGGGTTACGGCCCCAGCATTTT.

In nucleotides, the CDR3 is TGTGCCAGCTCACCCAACAGGGAGGGAAAACTGTTTTTT. Protein sequence: CASSPNREGKLFF. The chain employs TRBV18 and TRBJ1-4, with D possibly TRBD1 on 6 matching bases. The CDR3 sequence is 13 residues long. Germline CDR1 reads KGHSH; CDR2 reads LQKENI. Deletions cut 3 bases from V and 10 bases from J, with 12 bases between.

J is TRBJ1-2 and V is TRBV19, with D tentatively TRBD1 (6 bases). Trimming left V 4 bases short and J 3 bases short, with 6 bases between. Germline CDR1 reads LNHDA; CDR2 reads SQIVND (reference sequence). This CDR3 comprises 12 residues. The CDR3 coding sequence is TGTGCCAGTAGTAGGACAGACTATGGCTACACCTTC. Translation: CASSRTDYGYTF.

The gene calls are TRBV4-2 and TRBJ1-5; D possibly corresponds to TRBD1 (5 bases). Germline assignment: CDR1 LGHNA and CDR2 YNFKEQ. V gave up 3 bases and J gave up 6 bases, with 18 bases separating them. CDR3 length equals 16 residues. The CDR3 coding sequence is TGTGCCAGCAGCCAGGCCCTGGGGGAGGGAAGTCAGCCCCAGCATTTT. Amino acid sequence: CASSQALGEGSQPQHF.

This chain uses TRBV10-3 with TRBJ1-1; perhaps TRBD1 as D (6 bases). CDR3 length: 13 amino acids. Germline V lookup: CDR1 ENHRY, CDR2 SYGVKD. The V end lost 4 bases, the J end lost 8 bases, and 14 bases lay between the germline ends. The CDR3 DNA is TGTGCCATCAGTGTCGGGAACGACAGGGAAGCTTTCTTT. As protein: CAISVGNDREAFF.

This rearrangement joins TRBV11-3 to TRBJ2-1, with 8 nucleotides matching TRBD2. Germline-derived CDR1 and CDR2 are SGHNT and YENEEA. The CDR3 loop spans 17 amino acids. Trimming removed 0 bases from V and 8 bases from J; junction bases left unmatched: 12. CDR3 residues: CASSLDGAGGLVDEQFF. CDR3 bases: TGTGCCAGCAGCTTAGATGGGGCGGGGGGCCTGGTAGATGAGCAGTTCTTC.

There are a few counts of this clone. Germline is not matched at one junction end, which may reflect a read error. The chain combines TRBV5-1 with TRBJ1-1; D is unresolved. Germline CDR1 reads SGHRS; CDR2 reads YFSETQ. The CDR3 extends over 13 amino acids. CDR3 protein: CASRFLENTEAFF. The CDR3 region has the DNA TGCGCCAGCCGCTTTTTAGAGAACACTGAAGCTTTCTTT.

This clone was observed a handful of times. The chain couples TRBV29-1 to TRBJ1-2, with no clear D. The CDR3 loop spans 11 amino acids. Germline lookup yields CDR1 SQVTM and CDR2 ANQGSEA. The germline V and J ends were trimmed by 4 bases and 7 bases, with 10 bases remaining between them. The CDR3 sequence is CSVVGSGGYTF. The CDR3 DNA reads TGCAGCGTTGTAGGGAGTGGTGGCTACACCTTC.

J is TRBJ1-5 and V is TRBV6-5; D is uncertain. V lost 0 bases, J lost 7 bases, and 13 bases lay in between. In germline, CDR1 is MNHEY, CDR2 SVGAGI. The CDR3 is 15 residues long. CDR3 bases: TGTGCCAGCAGTTACTCGATTCACAGTCTACAGCCCCAGCATTTT. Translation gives CASSYSIHSLQPQHF.

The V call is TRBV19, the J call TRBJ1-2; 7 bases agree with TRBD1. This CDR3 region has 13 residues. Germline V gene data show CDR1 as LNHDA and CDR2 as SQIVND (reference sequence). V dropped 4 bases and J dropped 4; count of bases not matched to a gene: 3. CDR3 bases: TGTGCCAGTAGTAGGGACAGTCTCTATGGCTACACCTTC. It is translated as CASSRDSLYGYTF.